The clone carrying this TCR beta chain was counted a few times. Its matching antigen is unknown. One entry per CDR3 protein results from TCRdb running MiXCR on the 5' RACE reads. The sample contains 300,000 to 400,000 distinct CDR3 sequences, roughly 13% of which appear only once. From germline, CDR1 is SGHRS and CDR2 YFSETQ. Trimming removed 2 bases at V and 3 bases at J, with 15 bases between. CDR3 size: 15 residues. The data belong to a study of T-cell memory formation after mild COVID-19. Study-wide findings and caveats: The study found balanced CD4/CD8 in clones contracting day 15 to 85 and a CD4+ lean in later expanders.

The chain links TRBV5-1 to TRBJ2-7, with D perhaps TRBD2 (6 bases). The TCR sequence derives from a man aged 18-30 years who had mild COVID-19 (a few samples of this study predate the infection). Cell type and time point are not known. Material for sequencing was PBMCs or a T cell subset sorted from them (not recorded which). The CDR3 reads CASSFGQGGYYEQYF. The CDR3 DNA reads TGCGCCAGCAGCTTCGGGCAGGGAGGCTACTACGAGCAGTACTTC.